The rows below give T cell receptor beta chains drawn from one sample of a study of cytomegalovirus exposure and HLA in healthy donors. Produced via immunoSEQ multiplex PCR; TCRdb's table is partial and in-frame only. The table includes about 210,000 clones, over 80% detected once. The material sequenced was PBMCs. The receptors here all came from a man in his forties in good health and CMV-seropositive. Both conserved end residues are part of each CDR3. Each record gives: V gene, D gene, J gene, clone size, CDR3 protein, CDR3 DNA. A D gene is named only where the DNA matches it firmly. Clone size is given for some rows only: seen once, a few or many times, or a class if the clone is expanded.

TRBV25-1	-	TRBJ2-7	-	CASSRQGSMDEQYF	TGTGCCAGCAGTCGGCAGGGGAGTATGGACGAGCAGTACTTC
TRBV10-3	-	TRBJ1-2	-	CAISFTENYGYTF	TGTGCCATCAGTTTCACAGAGAACTATGGCTACACCTTC
TRBV7-3	TRBD2	TRBJ2-1	-	CASSHVAGGGNEQFF	TGTGCCAGCAGCCACGTAGCGGGAGGGGGGAATGAGCAGTTCTTC
TRBV10-1	TRBD2	TRBJ2-2	-	CASSPTSGNTGELFF	TGCGCCAGCAGCCCGACTAGCGGGAACACCGGGGAGCTGTTTTTT
TRBV5-1	TRBD1	TRBJ2-2	once	CASSWRQGDTGELFF	TGCGCCAGCAGCTGGCGACAGGGTGACACCGGGGAGCTGTTTTTT
TRBV5-6	TRBD2	TRBJ2-1	-	CASSYLAGESYNEQFF	TGTGCCAGCAGCTACCTAGCGGGAGAATCTTACAATGAGCAGTTCTTC
TRBV5-1	-	TRBJ2-3	-	CASSSRTTDTQYF	TGCGCCAGCAGCTCGCGGACTACAGATACGCAGTATTTT
TRBV29-1	-	TRBJ2-1	-	CSVEGTFNEQFF	TGCAGCGTTGAAGGGACTTTCAATGAGCAGTTCTTC
TRBV29-1	-	TRBJ2-7	-	CSVMTEILYSEQYF	TGCAGCGTTATGACAGAAATCTTATATAGCGAGCAGTACTTC
TRBV19	-	TRBJ1-5	-	CASSIWPGADNQPQHF	TGTGCCAGTAGTATCTGGCCAGGGGCTGACAATCAGCCCCAGCATTTT
TRBV18	-	TRBJ2-5	-	CASSPTLSRETQYF	TGTGCCAGCTCACCAACTTTATCCAGGGAGACCCAGTACTTC
TRBV7-3	-	TRBJ2-3	-	CASSLGQRGTDTQYF	TGTGCCAGCAGCTTAGGACAGAGAGGGACAGATACGCAGTATTTT
TRBV6-1	TRBD2	TRBJ2-1	-	CASSEGLAFNEQFF	TGTGCCAGCAGTGAGGGACTAGCTTTCAATGAGCAGTTCTTC
TRBV13	TRBD1	TRBJ1-5	-	CASSQDRDQPQHF	TGTGCCAGCAGCCAGGACAGGGATCAGCCCCAGCATTTT
TRBV28	TRBD2	TRBJ2-7	-	CASSPLAGVYEQYF	TGTGCCAGCAGTCCACTAGCGGGAGTATACGAGCAGTACTTC
TRBV5-1	-	TRBJ2-7	-	CASSFSPEVYEQYF	TGCGCCAGCAGCTTTAGTCCAGAGGTCTACGAGCAGTACTTC
TRBV7-9	TRBD2	TRBJ2-1	-	CASSGGPGGEDNEQFF	TGTGCCAGCAGCGGTGGACCGGGAGGGGAAGACAATGAGCAGTTCTTC
TRBV9	-	TRBJ2-1	-	CASSVAGLGKGEQFF	TGTGCCAGCAGCGTAGCGGGACTCGGGAAAGGTGAGCAGTTCTTC
TRBV11-2	-	TRBJ2-5	-	CASSPSGDTAQYF	TGTGCCAGCAGCCCCTCAGGGGATACGGCCCAGTACTTC